Given below is one TCR beta chain in context. Its antigen is as yet unknown. The data derive from a study of T cell responses to AZD1222 COVID-19 vaccine. Sequencing was performed with immunoSEQ multiplex PCR; in TCRdb, only in-frame clones are kept and a portion is missing. The sample yields about 88,000 clones, around nine tenths seen once. This CDR3 has 15 amino acids. Germline trimming cut 1 base from V and 6 bases from J; bases unmatched to any gene: 6. Germline V CDR1 and CDR2: KGHDR, SFDVKD. Whole-study findings and limits: Every sample of the repertoires postdated the peak T cell response. Dominant CD4 TCR responses targeted spike regions 160-218 and 743-854.

The material sequenced was peripheral blood, taken 28 days after the second AZD1222 dose. This TCR derives from an adult who received the AZD1222 COVID-19 vaccine. This chain links TRBV24-1 with TRBJ2-3, with 7 positions matching TRBD2. The CDR3 loop is CATSDFRAGFDTQYF. The DNA of the CDR3 is TGTGCCACCAGTGATTTTCGAGCGGGGTTCGATACGCAGTATTTT.